In this sample, the clone carrying this T cell receptor (beta chain) turned up once. Sequencing used immunoSEQ multiplex PCR; TCRdb keeps in-frame clones, though not all of them. Of more than 15,000 clones listed, roughly 84% were seen once; the top ten hold roughly a sixth. Trimming took off 6 bases at V and 4 bases at J, with 12 bases between the two ends. The CDR3 runs 13 residues. CDR1 and CDR2 from the germline V gene are LGHNT and FRNRAP. The sample is drawn from a study of T cell changes during pregnancy in multiple sclerosis. The chain employs TRBV12-5 and TRBJ1-2; TRBD1 is a possible D gene (5 bases). Sequencing used CD8+ T cells from peripheral blood mononuclear cells, obtained in the third trimester of pregnancy. The receptor comes from a female donor in good health, enrolled as a control in a pregnancy study. CDR3 coding DNA: TGTGCTAGTGGGACAGACTTACTCTATGGCTACACCTTC. As protein: CASGTDLLYGYTF.